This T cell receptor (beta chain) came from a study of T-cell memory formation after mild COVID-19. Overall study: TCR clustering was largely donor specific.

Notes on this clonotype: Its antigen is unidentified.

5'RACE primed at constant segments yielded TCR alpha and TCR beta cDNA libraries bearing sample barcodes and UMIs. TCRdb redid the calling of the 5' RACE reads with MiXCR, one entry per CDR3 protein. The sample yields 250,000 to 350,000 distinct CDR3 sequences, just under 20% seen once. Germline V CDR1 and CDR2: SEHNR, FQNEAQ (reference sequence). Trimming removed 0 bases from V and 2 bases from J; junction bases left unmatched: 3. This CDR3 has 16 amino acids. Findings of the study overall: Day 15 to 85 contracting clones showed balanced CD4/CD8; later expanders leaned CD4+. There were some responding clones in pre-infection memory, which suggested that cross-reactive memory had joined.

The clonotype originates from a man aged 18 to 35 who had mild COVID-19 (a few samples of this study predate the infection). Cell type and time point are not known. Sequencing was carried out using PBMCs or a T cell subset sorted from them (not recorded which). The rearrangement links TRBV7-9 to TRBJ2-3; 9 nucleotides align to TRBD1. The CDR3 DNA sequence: TGTGCCAGCAGCTTAGCTTGGACAGGGGACACAGATACGCAGTATTTT. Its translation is CASSLAWTGDTDTQYF.